This TCR beta chain was documented in a study of T cells in Graves' hyperthyroidism and ophthalmopathy. Study results and caveats: Ophthalmopathy, as predicted by the model, came a median about seven months after the prediction. By a 13 V-J model, ophthalmopathy was set apart from stable hyperthyroidism.

In its sample, this clonotype was seen many times. Its antigen is not identified. TCR beta CDR3 regions were amplified from RNA transcripts. Researchers ran a first-round RT-PCR on the TCR CDR3 using the HTBI primer set. From the multiplex PCR reads, TCRdb called clonotypes with MiXCR, one entry per CDR3 protein. In the table there are around 350,000 distinct CDR3 sequences, approximately 19% of which are singletons. Hyperthyroidism had been newly diagnosed in patients aged 18 to 65, and its duration was under 2 months. Clinical symptoms, serum thyroxine, TRAb, thyroid ultrasound and orbital computed tomography established diagnosis. This clonotype was obtained from a woman in her late teens or twenties with Graves' hyperthyroidism. Sequencing was carried out using blood.

CDR3 amino acids: CATSRDYGVSFF. CDR3 nucleotide sequence: TGTGCCACCAGCAGAGATTACGGGGTCTCTTTCTTT. The chain couples TRBV15 to TRBJ1-1, with D unclear. Germline CDR1 is LNHNV and CDR2 is YYDKDF (reference sequence). V was trimmed by 0 bases and J by 12 bases, leaving 11 bases between them. The CDR3 has 12 residues. Variable domain in full (rest from reference TRBV15 and TRBJ1-1): DAMVIQNPRYQVTQFGKPVTLSCSQTLNHNVMYWYQQKSSQAPKLLFHYYDKDFNNEADTPDNFQSRRPNTSFCFLDIRSPGLGDTAMYLCATSRDYGVSFFGQGTRLTVV.